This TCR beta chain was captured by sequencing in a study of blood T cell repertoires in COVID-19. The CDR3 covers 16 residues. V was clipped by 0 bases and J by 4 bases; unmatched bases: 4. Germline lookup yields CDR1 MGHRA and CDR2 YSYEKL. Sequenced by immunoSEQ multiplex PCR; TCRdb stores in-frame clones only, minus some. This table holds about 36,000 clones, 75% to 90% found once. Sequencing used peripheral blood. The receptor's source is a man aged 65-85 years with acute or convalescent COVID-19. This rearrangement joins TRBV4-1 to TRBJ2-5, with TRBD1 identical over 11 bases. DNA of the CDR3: TGCGCCAGCAGCCAAGAACGGACAGGGGGCCGAGAGACCCAGTACTTC. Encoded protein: CASSQERTGGRETQYF.